This T cell receptor beta chain was found in a study of cytomegalovirus exposure and HLA in healthy donors. Study-wide points: Highest at DRB1 and lowest at HLA-C, TCR association rates differed among HLA loci in a later analysis.

In regard to this clone: Antigen unknown.

The CDR3 runs to 14 residues. V dropped 5 bases and J dropped 6; count of bases not matched to a gene: 3. CDR1 and CDR2 from the germline V gene are SEHNR and FQNEAQ (reference sequence). PCR used 60 Vbeta primers and 13 Jbeta primers. Sequenced by immunoSEQ multiplex PCR; TCRdb stores in-frame clones only, minus some. The repertoire includes some 170,000 clones, about 72% of them detected once, and 2% to 2.5% sits in the top ten. The specimen sequenced was PBMCs. V and J are TRBV7-9 and TRBJ1-6, with TRBD1 matching over 8 bases. The receptor was isolated from a human donor in good health. As DNA, the CDR3 is TGTGCCAGCAGCCGGGACAGGTTTAATTCACCCCTCCACTTT. This sequence encodes CASSRDRFNSPLHF.